The clone carrying this T cell receptor (beta chain) came up once. The data stem from a study of blood T cell repertoires in COVID-19. Method: immunoSEQ multiplex PCR; TCRdb's copy keeps in-frame clones and lacks some. The profile shows about 340,000 clones, around 82% of them singletons. Germline assignment: CDR1 MNHNY and CDR2 SVGAGI (reference sequence). The V gene lost 11 bases and the J gene lost 5 bases, with 9 bases spanning the gap. This CDR3 is 11 amino acids long. Sequences were obtained from peripheral blood. The source of this sequence is a man aged 25 to 40 with active or convalescent COVID-19. V is TRBV6-6 and J is TRBJ2-2; TRBD2 might be the D (5 bases). The CDR3: CASRATGELFF. CDR3 DNA: TGTGCCTCGAGGGCGACCGGGGAGCTGTTTTTT.